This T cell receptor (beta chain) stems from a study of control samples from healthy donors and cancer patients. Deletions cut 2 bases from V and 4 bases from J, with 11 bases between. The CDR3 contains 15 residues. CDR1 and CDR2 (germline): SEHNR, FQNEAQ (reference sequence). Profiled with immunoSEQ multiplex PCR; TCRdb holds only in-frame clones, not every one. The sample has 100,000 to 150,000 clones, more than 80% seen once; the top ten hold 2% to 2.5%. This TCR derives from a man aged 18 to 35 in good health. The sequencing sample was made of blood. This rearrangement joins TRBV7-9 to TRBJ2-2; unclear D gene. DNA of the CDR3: TGTGCCAGCAGCTTATCAGGTCGTGGCACCGGGGAGCTGTTTTTT. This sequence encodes CASSLSGRGTGELFF.